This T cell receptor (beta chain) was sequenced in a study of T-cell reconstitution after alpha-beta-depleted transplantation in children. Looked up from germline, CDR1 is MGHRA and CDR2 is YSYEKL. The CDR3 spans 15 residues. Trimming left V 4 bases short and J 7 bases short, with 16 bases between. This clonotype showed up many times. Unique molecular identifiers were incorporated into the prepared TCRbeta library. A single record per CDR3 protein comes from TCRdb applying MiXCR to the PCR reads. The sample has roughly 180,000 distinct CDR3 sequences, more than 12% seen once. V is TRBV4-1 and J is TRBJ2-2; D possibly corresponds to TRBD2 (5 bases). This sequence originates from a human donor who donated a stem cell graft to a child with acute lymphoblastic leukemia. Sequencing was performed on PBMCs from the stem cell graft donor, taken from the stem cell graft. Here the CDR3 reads CASSPSTSLNGELFF. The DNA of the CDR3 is TGCGCCAGCAGCCCCAGCACTAGTCTTAACGGGGAGCTGTTTTTT.